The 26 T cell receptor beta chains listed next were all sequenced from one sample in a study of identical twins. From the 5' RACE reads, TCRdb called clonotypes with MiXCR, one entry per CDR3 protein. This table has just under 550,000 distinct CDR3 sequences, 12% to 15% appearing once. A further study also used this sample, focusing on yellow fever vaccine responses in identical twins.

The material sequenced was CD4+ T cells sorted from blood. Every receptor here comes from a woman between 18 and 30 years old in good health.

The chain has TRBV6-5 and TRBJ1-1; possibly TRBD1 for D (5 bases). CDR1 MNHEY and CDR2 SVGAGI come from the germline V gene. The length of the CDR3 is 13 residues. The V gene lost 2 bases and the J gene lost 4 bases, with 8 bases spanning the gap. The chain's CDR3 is CASSYIGATEAFF. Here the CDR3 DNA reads TGTGCCAGCAGTTACATTGGGGCCACTGAAGCTTTCTTT.

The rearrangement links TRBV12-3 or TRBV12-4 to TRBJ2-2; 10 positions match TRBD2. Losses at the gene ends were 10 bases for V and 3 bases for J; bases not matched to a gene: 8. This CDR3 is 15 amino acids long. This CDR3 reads CATLAGVAYTGELFF. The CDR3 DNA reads TGTGCCACGCTAGCGGGAGTGGCATACACCGGGGAGCTGTTTTTT.

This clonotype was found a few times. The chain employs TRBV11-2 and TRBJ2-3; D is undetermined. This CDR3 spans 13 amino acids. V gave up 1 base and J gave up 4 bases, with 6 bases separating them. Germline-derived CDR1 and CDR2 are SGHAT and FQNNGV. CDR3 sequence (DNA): TGTGCCAGCAGCTTAGTAATCGCAGATACGCAGTATTTT. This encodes CASSLVIADTQYF.

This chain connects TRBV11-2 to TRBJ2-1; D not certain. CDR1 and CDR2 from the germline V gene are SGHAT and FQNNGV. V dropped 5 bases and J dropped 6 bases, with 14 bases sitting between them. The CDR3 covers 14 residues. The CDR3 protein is CASSPLLGFNEQFF. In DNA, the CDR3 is TGTGCCAGCAGCCCTTTACTGGGGTTCAATGAGCAGTTCTTC. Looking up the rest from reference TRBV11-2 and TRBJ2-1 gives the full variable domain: EAGVAQSPRYKIIEKRQSVAFWCNPISGHATLYWYQQILGQGPKLLIQFQNNGVVDDSQLPKDRFSAERLKGVDSTLKIQPAKLEDSAVYLCASSPLLGFNEQFFGPGTRLTVL.

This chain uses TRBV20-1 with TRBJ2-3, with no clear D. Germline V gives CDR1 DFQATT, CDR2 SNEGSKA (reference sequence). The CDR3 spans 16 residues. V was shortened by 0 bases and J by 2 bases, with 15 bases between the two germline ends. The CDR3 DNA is TGCAGTGCTAGAGAGCGTAGTCGGTTCACCACAGATACGCAGTATTTT. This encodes CSARERSRFTTDTQYF.

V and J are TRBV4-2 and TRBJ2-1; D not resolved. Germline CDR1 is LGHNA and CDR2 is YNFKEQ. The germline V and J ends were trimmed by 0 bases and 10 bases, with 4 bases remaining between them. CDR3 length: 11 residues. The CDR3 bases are TGTGCCAGCAGCCAAGAGACGGAGCAGTTCTTC. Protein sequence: CASSQETEQFF.

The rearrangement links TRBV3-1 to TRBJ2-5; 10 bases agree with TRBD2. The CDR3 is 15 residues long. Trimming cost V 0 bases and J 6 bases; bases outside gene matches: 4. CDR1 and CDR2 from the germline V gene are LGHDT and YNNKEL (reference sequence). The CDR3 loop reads CASSQEVLAGQTQYF. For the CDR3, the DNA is TGTGCCAGCAGCCAAGAAGTACTAGCGGGACAGACCCAGTACTTC.

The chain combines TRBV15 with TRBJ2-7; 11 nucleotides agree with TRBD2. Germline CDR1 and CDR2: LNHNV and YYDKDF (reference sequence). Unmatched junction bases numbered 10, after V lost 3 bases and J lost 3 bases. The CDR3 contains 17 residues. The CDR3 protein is CATSSQAQTSGIYEQYF. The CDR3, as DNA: TGTGCCACCAGCAGCCAAGCCCAGACTAGCGGGATCTACGAGCAGTACTTC.

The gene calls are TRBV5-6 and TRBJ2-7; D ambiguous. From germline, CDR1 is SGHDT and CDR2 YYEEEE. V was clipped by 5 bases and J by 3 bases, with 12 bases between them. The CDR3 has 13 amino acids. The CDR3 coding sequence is TGTGCCAGCAGTTTTCGGAAAATCTACGAGCAGTACGTC. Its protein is CASSFRKIYEQYV.

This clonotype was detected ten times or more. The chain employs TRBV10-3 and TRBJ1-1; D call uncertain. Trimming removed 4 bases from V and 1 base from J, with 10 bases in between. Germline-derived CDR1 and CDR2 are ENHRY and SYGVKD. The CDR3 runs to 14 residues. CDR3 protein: CAISVAEENTEAFF. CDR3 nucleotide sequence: TGTGCCATCAGTGTGGCAGAGGAGAACACTGAAGCTTTCTTT.

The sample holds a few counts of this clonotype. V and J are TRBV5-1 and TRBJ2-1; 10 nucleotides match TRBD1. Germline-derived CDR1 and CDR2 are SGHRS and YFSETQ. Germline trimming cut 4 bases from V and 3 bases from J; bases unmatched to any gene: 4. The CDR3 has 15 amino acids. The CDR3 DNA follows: TGCGCCAGCAGCATGGGACAGGGGCTCTACAATGAGCAGTTCTTC. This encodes CASSMGQGLYNEQFF.

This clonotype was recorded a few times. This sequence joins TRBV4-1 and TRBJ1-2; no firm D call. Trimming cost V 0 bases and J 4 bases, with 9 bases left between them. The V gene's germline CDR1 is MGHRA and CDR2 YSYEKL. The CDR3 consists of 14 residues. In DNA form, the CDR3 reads TGCGCCAGCAGCCAAGATGGGCTCGTCTATGGCTACACCTTC. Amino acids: CASSQDGLVYGYTF.

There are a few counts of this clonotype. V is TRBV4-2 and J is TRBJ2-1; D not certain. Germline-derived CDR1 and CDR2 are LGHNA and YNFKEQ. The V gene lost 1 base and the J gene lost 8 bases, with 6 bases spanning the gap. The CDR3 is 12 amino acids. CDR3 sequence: CASSQVSYEQFF. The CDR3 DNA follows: TGTGCCAGCAGCCAAGTCAGCTATGAGCAGTTCTTC.

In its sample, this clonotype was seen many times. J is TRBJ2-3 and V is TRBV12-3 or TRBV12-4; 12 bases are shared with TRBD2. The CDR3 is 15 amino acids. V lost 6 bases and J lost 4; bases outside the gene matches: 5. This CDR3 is CASSLTSGRADTQYF. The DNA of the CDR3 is TGTGCCAGCAGCTTGACTAGCGGGAGAGCAGATACGCAGTATTTT.

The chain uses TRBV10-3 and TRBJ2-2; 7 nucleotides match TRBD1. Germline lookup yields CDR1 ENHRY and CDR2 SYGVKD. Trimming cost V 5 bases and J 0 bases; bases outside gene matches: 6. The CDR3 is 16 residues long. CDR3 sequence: CAISLTGASNTGELFF. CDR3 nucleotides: TGTGCCATCAGTCTCACAGGGGCGTCGAACACCGGGGAGCTGTTTTTT.

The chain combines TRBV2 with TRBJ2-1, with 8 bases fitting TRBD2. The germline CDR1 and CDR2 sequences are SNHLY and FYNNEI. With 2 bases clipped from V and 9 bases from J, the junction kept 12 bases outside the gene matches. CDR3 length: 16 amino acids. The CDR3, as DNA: TGTGCCAGCAGTGAACATCGTAGCGGGGTAAAGGGTGAGCAGTTCTTC. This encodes CASSEHRSGVKGEQFF.

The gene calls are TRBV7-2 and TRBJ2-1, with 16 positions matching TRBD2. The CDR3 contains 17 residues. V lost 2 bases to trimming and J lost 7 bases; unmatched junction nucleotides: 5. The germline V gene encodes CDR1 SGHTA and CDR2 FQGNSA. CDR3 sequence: CASSLTGTSGRGNEQFF. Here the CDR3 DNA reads TGTGCCAGCAGCTTAACCGGGACTAGCGGGAGGGGAAATGAGCAGTTCTTC.

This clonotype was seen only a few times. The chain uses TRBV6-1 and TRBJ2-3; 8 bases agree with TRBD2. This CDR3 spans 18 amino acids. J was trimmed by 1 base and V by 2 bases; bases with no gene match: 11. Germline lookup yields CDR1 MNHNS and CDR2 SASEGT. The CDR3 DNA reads TGTGCCAGCAGTGAATCTCTTACGGGGGGGCCTCGCACAGATACGCAGTATTTT. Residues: CASSESLTGGPRTDTQYF.

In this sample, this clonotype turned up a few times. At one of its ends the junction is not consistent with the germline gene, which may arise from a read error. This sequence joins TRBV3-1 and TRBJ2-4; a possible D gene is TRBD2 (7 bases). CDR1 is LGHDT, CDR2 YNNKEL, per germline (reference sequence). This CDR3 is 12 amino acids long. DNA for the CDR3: TGTGCCAGCAGACAAGGGGGGGGCATTCAGTACTTC. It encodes CASRQGGGIQYF.

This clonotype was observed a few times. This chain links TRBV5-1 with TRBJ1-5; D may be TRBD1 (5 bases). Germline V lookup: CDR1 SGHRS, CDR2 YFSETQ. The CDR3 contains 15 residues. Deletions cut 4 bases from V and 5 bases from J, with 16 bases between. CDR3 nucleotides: TGCGCCAGCAGCGTGGGGACGGGGTGGGATCAGCCCCAGCATTTT. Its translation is CASSVGTGWDQPQHF. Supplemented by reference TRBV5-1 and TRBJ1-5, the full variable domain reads KAGVTQTPRYLIKTRGQQVTLSCSPISGHRSVSWYQQTPGQGLQFLFEYFSETQRNKGNFPGRFSGRQFSNSRSEMNVSTLELGDSALYLCASSVGTGWDQPQHFGDGTRLSIL.

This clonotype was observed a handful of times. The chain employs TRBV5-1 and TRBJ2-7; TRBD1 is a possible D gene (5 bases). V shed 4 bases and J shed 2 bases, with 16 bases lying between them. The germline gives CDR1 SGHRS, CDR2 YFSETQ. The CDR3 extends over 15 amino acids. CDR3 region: CASSLGGQPAYEQYV. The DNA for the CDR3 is TGCGCCAGCAGCCTGGGCGGACAACCCGCCTACGAGCAGTACGTC.

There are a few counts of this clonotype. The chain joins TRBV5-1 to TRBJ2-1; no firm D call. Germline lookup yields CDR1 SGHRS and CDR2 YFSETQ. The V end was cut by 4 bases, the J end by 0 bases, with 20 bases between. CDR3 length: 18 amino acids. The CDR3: CASSLTYNTRFSYNEQFF. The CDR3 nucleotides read TGCGCCAGCAGCCTCACTTATAACACACGGTTCTCCTACAATGAGCAGTTCTTC.

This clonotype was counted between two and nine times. CDR3 DNA: TGTGCCAGCAGTCGGGACCGGGCAGTACCTCTAGGAAACACCATATATTTT. Protein: CASSRDRAVPLGNTIYF. The chain has TRBV12-3 or TRBV12-4 and TRBJ1-3, with D possibly being TRBD1 (5 bases). V shed 5 bases and J shed 4 bases, with 21 bases lying between them. The CDR3 is made up of 17 amino acids.

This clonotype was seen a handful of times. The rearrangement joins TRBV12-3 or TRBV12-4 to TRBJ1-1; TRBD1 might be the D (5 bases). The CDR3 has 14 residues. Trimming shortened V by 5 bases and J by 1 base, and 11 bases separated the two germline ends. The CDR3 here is CASSTPGTNTEAFF. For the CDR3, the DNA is TGTGCCAGCAGTACTCCCGGGACGAACACTGAAGCTTTCTTT.

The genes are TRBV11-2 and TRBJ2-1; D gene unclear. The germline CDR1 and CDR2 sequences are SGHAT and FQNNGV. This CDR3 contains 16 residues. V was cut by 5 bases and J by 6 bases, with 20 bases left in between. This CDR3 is CASSSPWSSSRNEQFF. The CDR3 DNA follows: TGTGCCAGCAGCAGCCCCTGGAGCTCAAGCCGCAATGAGCAGTTCTTC. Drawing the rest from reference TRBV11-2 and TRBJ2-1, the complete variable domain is EAGVAQSPRYKIIEKRQSVAFWCNPISGHATLYWYQQILGQGPKLLIQFQNNGVVDDSQLPKDRFSAERLKGVDSTLKIQPAKLEDSAVYLCASSSPWSSSRNEQFFGPGTRLTVL.

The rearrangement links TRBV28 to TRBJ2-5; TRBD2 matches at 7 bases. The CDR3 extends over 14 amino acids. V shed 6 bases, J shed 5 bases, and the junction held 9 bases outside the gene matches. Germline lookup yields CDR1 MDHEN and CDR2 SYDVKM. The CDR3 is CASRNSGLVETQYF. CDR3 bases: TGTGCCAGCAGAAACTCCGGACTAGTGGAGACCCAGTACTTC.